Sequencing of this T cell receptor beta chain was carried out in a study of OX40 agonist ivuxolimab in advanced cancers. Study at large: Patients with hepatocellular carcinoma, melanoma, renal cell or head and neck cancer made up the dose-escalation patients.

The table came from immunoSEQ multiplex PCR; TCRdb's copy has only in-frame clones and leaves some out. This table has about 60,000 clones, 94% appearing once. The V gene's germline CDR1 is SGHDN and CDR2 FVKESK. There are 15 residues in the CDR3. Trimming cost V 4 bases and J 4 bases; bases outside gene matches: 2. A remark on this clone: Its antigen is unidentified.

Whole-study findings and limits: Clonal expansion was seen in CD4+ and CD8+ blood T cells by week 6 at 0.1 to 3.0 mg/kg.

The chain recombines TRBV14 with TRBJ2-3; 13 positions agree with TRBD2. This specimen was CD4+ or CD8+ T cells sorted from blood, taken in a trial of the OX40 agonist ivuxolimab. This TCR was recovered from an adult with an advanced solid tumor such as melanoma, head and neck, liver or kidney cancer. CDR3 loop: CASSLLAGGADTQYF. The CDR3 DNA reads as TGTGCCAGCAGCCTACTAGCGGGAGGGGCAGATACGCAGTATTTT.